The present entry profiles one T cell receptor beta chain with its context. What it binds is unknown. These data come from a study of shared clonotypes between healthy human individuals. At the level of the study: In total, the donors were two women and three men aged 18 to 49.

General observations from the study: An effect of sequencing depth on clonotype sharing among donors was expected.

The CDR3 length is 12 residues. Trimming left V 11 bases short and J 3 bases short, with 13 bases between. The germline V gene encodes CDR1 SEHNR and CDR2 FQNEAQ (reference sequence). The protocol was immunoSEQ multiplex PCR, while the TCRdb copy is restricted to in-frame clones and leaves out a portion. The data hold some 2,400,000 clones, with approximately 94% observed a single time. CD45RA+ naive and CD45RA-negative memory subsets were separated from CD4+ cells. The TCR comes from a man aged 18 to 35 in good health. Material: naive CD4+ T cells sorted from blood. Subset indicated: CD45RA+ positively selected. The chain links TRBV7-9 to TRBJ1-1; D is ambiguous. CDR3 DNA: TGTGCCGCCTCGGAGCGGGACACTGAAGCTTTCTTT. Its protein is CAASERDTEAFF.